This TCR beta chain was sequenced in a study of siplizumab effects on memory and regulatory T cells. Broader study findings: A significant reduction in alloreactive sequences traceable to unstimulated CD4+ memory cells was produced by siplizumab.

The V segment lost 5 bases and the J segment 9 bases; nucleotides outside the gene matches: 6. The CDR3 has 13 residues. CDR1 and CDR2 (germline): MRHNA, SNTAGT. Per sample, about 100,000 TCR templates were assayed. TCRdb's table, derived via immunoSEQ multiplex PCR, lists solely in-frame clones and lacks some. This table has around 100,000 clones, 75% to 95% appearing once. Worth noting for this clone: The antigen is not known.

Sequenced: CD4+ T cells sorted from blood. This clonotype originated in a human donor in good health. Some clones in this sample may be carry-over from other donors' samples. The chain employs TRBV6-4 and TRBJ2-1; 8 bases agree with TRBD2. CDR3 sequence reads: CASSIGGGTEQFF. The CDR3 nucleotides are TGTGCCAGCAGTATCGGGGGGGGAACTGAGCAGTTCTTC.